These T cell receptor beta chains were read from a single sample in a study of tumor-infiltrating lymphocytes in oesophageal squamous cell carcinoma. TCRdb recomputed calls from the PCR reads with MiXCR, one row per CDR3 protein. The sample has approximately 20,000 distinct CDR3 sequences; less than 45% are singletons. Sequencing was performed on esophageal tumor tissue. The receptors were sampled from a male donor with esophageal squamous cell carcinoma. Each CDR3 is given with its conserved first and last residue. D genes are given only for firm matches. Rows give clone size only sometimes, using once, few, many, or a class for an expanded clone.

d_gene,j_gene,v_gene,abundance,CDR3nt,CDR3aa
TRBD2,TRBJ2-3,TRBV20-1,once,TGCAGTGCTACGACTAGCGGGACTCGCACAGATACGCAGTATTTT,CSATTSGTRTDTQYF
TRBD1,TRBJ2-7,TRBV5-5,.,TGTGCCAGCAGTGACAGGGGTCTCTACGAGCAGTACTTC,CASSDRGLYEQYF
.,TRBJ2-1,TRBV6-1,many,TGTGCCAGCAGTGAAGCGGGGGGTTTGGGGTACAATGAGCAGTTCTTC,CASSEAGGLGYNEQFF
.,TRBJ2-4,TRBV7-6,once,TGTGCCAGCAGCGACACACAGGATACGCAAAACATTCAGTACTTC,CASSDTQDTQNIQYF
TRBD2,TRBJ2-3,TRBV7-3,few,TGTGCCAGCAGCTTACTAGCGGGGGGTAGGGGAGATACGCAGTATTTT,CASSLLAGGRGDTQYF
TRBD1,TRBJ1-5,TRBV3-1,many,TGTGCCAGCAGTTATGGGACAGGGGGCGCGGGTCAGCCCCAGCATTTT,CASSYGTGGAGQPQHF
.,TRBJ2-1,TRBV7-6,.,TGTGCCAGCAGCTTAAAGGGGACTCCCTACAATGAGCAGTTCTTC,CASSLKGTPYNEQFF
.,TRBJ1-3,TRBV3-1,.,TGTGCCAGCAGCCTCCAGTCGGGGACTGGAAACACCATATATTTT,CASSLQSGTGNTIYF
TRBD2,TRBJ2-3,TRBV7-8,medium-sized,TGTGCCAGCAGCCCTCTGGCGGGGGGATACACAGATACGCAGTATTTT,CASSPLAGGYTDTQYF
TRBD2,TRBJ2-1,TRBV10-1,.,TGCGCCAGCAGTGCGGTACGGACTAGCGGGACTTACAATGAGCAGTTCTTC,CASSAVRTSGTYNEQFF
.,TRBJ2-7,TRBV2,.,TGTGCCACCTCCGAGGAGGGGCGTAAGTTCTTC,CATSEEGRKFF
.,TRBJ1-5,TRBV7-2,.,.,CASSSYRRHYEQYFGPGQSPQHF
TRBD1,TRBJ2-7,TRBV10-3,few,TGTGCCATCAGAAGGACAGGGGGATCCTACGAGCAGTACTTC,CAIRRTGGSYEQYF
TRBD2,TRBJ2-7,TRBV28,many,TGTGCCAGCAGTAAGGGACTAGCGGTATCCTACGAGCAGTACTTC,CASSKGLAVSYEQYF
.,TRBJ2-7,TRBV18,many,TGTGCCAGCTCAAGGGACTTTTTTCAGTACTTC,CASSRDFFQYF
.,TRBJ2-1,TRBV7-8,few,TGTGCCAGCAGCCCAGGTGGGCCTAATGAGCAGTTCTTC,CASSPGGPNEQFF
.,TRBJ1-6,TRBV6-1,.,TGTGCCAGCAGTTACAGGGATAATTCACCCCTCCACTTT,CASSYRDNSPLHF
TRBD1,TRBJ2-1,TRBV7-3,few,TGTGCCAGCAGCCCTGACAGGGTTAACAATGAGCAGTTCTTC,CASSPDRVNNEQFF
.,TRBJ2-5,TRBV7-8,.,TGTGCCAGCAGCTTAGTTGAGACCCAGTACTTC,CASSLVETQYF
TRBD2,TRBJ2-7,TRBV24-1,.,TGTGCCACCAGTACGAACGCCGGACTAGCGCCTCGGGGTGAGCAGTACTTC,CATSTNAGLAPRGEQYF
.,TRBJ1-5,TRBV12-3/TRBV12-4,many,TGTGCCAGCAGTTTGTCCCGGGGAGTTGGGCCCCAGCATTTT,CASSLSRGVGPQHF
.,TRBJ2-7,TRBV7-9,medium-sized,TGTGCCAGCACGGGCGGAGACTCCTACGAGCAGTACTTC,CASTGGDSYEQYF
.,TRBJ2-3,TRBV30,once,TGTGCCTGGAGTCATGGGGGTGTGGGAGATACGCAGTATTTT,CAWSHGGVGDTQYF
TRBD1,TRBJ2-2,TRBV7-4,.,TGTGCCAGCAGCTTAGGACAGGGCGGTAACACCGGGGAGCTGTTTTTT,CASSLGQGGNTGELFF